The T cell receptor beta chain under discussion was sequenced for a study of blood T cells in healthy people across ages. Study-level information: About one barcoded beta molecule per two T cells was captured by template switching.

Germline lookup yields CDR1 SGHNT and CDR2 YENEEA. Deletions cut 1 base from V and 9 bases from J, with 13 bases between. CDR3 size: 14 residues. Study findings and constraints: Both naive CD4+ cell counts and diversity were greater in long-lived donors than in aged donors. As naive T cell percentage varied, TCR beta diversity correlated strongly with it.

With a J-beta primer mix and a sample-barcoded 5' primer, a second PCR ran roughly 6 to 11 cycles. TCRdb re-analysed the 5' RACE reads in MiXCR, keeping a single row per CDR3 protein. The sample consists of about 1.4 million distinct CDR3 sequences, 59% of them appearing once. As regards this clonotype: Antigen: not known.

This receptor was taken from a man between 18 and 35 years old in good health. The specimen sequenced was blood. V and J are TRBV11-3 and TRBJ2-1, with D possibly TRBD2 on 7 matching bases. This CDR3 is CASSLVKGGGEQFF. DNA of the CDR3: TGTGCCAGCAGCTTAGTTAAGGGGGGGGGTGAGCAGTTCTTC.